Sequencing of this TCR beta chain was carried out in a study of blood T cell repertoires in COVID-19. Sequencing used immunoSEQ multiplex PCR; TCRdb keeps in-frame clones, though not all of them. The data show around 250,000 clones, roughly 88% seen once. CDR1 is KGHSH and CDR2 is LQKENI in the germline V gene. The CDR3 covers 15 residues. The V segment lost 4 bases and the J segment 4 bases; nucleotides outside the gene matches: 9. Allocation to cohorts depended on clinical history reported by the participants. The sequence was obtained from a woman aged 40 to 50 who had been exposed to COVID-19. The rearrangement uses TRBV18 and TRBJ1-1, with 7 positions matching TRBD1. The sample was PBMCs or T cells enriched from blood (not recorded which). The CDR3 reads CASSQGRGRITEAFF. The CDR3 DNA follows: TGTGCCAGCTCACAAGGAAGGGGGCGAATCACTGAAGCTTTCTTT.